The 6 T cell receptor beta chains presented below share a single source sample, sequenced in a study of T cells in Graves' hyperthyroidism and ophthalmopathy. The source material, RNA transcripts, was used to amplify TCR beta CDR3 regions. The study used the HTBI primer set for a first-round RT-PCR of the TCR CDR3. TCRdb re-derived calls from the multiplex PCR reads in MiXCR, one entry per CDR3 protein. The sample has some 300,000 distinct CDR3 sequences, 16% seen once. The sequenced material came from blood. Source of these receptors: a man aged 30 to 45 with Graves' hyperthyroidism.

This clonotype appeared a few times. The chain links TRBV19 to TRBJ2-7; D is perhaps TRBD1 (6 bases). The germline CDR1 and CDR2 sequences are LNHDA and SQIVND (reference sequence). The CDR3 contains 15 residues. V lost 6 bases, J lost 2 bases, and 17 bases lay in between. The CDR3 protein is CASRSAGQGPYEQYF. The CDR3, as DNA: TGTGCCAGTAGATCCGCCGGGCAGGGGCCCTACGAGCAGTACTTC.

This clonotype was counted between two and nine times. The chain uses TRBV6-2 or TRBV6-3 and TRBJ2-6; TRBD2 aligns across 11 bases. V lost 10 bases to trimming and J lost 0 bases; unmatched junction nucleotides: 5. CDR3 length equals 16 residues. Germline V gene lookup returns CDR1 MNHEY and CDR2 SVGEGT. The CDR3 DNA is TGTGCCACCACGGGACTAGCGGACTCTGGGGCCAACGTCCTGACTTTC. As protein: CATTGLADSGANVLTF.

This clonotype was detected ten times or more. J is TRBJ2-1 and V is TRBV28, with TRBD2 identical over 7 bases. The germline V gene has CDR1 MDHEN and CDR2 SYDVKM. V shed 5 bases, J shed 5 bases, and the junction held 9 bases outside the gene matches. The CDR3 totals 15 residues. The CDR3 sequence is CASSPGGEGNNEQFF. CDR3 bases: TGTGCCAGCAGTCCTGGAGGGGAGGGCAACAATGAGCAGTTCTTC.

This clonotype was seen repeatedly, ten times or more. The CDR3 loop is CSARTSGQGTNYGYTF. The CDR3 DNA reads as TGCAGTGCTAGGACAAGCGGACAGGGGACTAACTATGGCTACACCTTC. The genes are TRBV20-1 and TRBJ1-2; 9 bases agree with TRBD1. Germline values: CDR1 DFQATT, CDR2 SNEGSKA (reference sequence). This CDR3 spans 16 amino acids. The trim removed 3 bases at V and 0 bases at J, leaving 8 bases unmatched.

This clonotype was seen ten or more times. V and J are TRBV15 and TRBJ1-1; D gene ambiguous. Trimming cost V 0 bases and J 0 bases, with 11 bases left between them. From germline, CDR1 is LNHNV and CDR2 YYDKDF (reference sequence). This CDR3 comprises 16 residues. This chain's CDR3 is CATSRDSGNMNTEAFF. CDR3 DNA: TGTGCCACCAGCAGAGATTCCGGGAACATGAACACTGAAGCTTTCTTT.

This clonotype was seen ten or more times. The chain recombines TRBV2 with TRBJ1-2; 8 bases match TRBD1. This CDR3 comprises 14 residues. V trimming: 5 bases; J trimming: 4 bases; junction bases outside the gene matches: 6. From germline, CDR1 is SNHLY and CDR2 FYNNEI. The CDR3 is CASSRTGSAYGYTF. CDR3 DNA sequence: TGTGCCAGCAGTCGGACAGGGTCGGCCTATGGCTACACCTTC.